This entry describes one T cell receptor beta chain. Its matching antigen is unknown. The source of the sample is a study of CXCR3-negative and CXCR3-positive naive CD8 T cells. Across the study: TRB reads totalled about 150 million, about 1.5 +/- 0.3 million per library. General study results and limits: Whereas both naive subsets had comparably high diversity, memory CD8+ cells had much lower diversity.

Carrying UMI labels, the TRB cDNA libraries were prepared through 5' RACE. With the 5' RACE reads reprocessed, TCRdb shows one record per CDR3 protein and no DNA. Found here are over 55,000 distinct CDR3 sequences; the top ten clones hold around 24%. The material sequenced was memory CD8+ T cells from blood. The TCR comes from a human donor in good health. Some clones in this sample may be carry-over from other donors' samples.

CDR3 region: CASSLAAVADTQYF. The genes are TRBV7-9 and TRBJ2-3. CDR3 length: 14 amino acids. Germline-derived CDR1 and CDR2 are SEHNR and FQNEAQ (reference sequence).